These 2 T cell receptor beta chains were all obtained from the same sample, sequenced in a study of OX40 agonist ivuxolimab in advanced cancers. Libraries were made using the immunoSEQ multiplex PCR assay. TCRdb limited this immuneACCESS table to in-frame rearrangements with V and J called. A share of clones is missing; checked studies link under half to unresolved V genes, and the rest is unexplained. This sample is represented by tens of thousands of clones; roughly nine tenths of them were singletons. 3% to 4% of the sample comes from the top ten. The sample here was CD4+ or CD8+ T cells sorted from blood, taken in a trial of the OX40 agonist ivuxolimab. The receptor source for this set is an adult with an advanced solid tumor such as melanoma, head and neck, liver or kidney cancer.

For the CDR3, the DNA is TGTGCCAGCAGTACAGGGGCCACCAGCTCCTACGAGCAGTACTTC. As protein: CASSTGATSSYEQYF. This sequence joins TRBV5-4 and TRBJ2-7, with TRBD1 matching over 7 bases. The CDR3 is made up of 15 amino acids. V shed 5 bases and J 0 bases; nucleotides not matched to a gene: 8. Germline V gives CDR1 SGHNT, CDR2 YYREEE (reference sequence). Supplemented by reference TRBV5-4 and TRBJ2-7, the full variable domain reads ETGVTQSPTHLIKTRGQQVTLRCSSQSGHNTVSWYQQALGQGPQFIFQYYREEENGRGNFPPRFSGLQFPNYSSELNVNALELDDSALYLCASSTGATSSYEQYFGPGTRLTVT.

CDR3 region: CASSPGLAPYNEQFF. The CDR3 DNA is TGTGCCAGCAGCCCCGGACTAGCCCCCTACAATGAGCAGTTCTTC. J is TRBJ2-1 and V is TRBV11-2; 8 bases align to TRBD2. The CDR3 consists of 15 residues. J gave up 2 bases and V 5 bases, and 5 bases lay outside the gene matches. CDR1 is SGHAT, CDR2 FQNNGV, per germline. Full variable domain (remainder filled in from reference TRBV11-2 and TRBJ2-1): EAGVAQSPRYKIIEKRQSVAFWCNPISGHATLYWYQQILGQGPKLLIQFQNNGVVDDSQLPKDRFSAERLKGVDSTLKIQPAKLEDSAVYLCASSPGLAPYNEQFFGPGTRLTVL.